This T cell receptor beta chain was retrieved from a study of shared clonotypes between healthy human individuals. This clone was counted once. The table came from immunoSEQ multiplex PCR; TCRdb's copy has only in-frame clones and leaves some out. In the table there are a few million clones, almost 96% of which are singletons. The TCR was taken from a young man in good health. The sample comprised naive CD4+ T cells sorted from blood. Subset meaning: CD45RA+ positively selected.

The CDR3 loop is CAISVEGARYEQYF. The DNA for the CDR3 is TGTGCCATCAGTGTAGAGGGGGCGCGGTACGAGCAGTACTTC. The chain carries TRBV10-3 and TRBJ2-7; 7 bases line up with TRBD1. Looked up from germline, CDR1 is ENHRY and CDR2 is SYGVKD. This CDR3 comprises 14 residues. The trim removed 4 bases at V and 4 bases at J, leaving 7 bases unmatched.